The entry below describes one T cell receptor (beta chain). These data are taken from a study of blood T cell repertoires in COVID-19. Looked up from germline, CDR1 is SGHRS and CDR2 is YFSETQ. Trimming cost V 4 bases and J 3 bases, with 14 bases left between them. This CDR3 is 15 amino acids long. This table comes from immunoSEQ multiplex PCR, and its TCRdb copy is limited to in-frame clones, with some not included. The profile shows approximately 300,000 clones, 90% of them singletons. While infection was still active, Seattle patients were enrolled and then followed longitudinally. The chain carries TRBV5-1 and TRBJ2-1; possible D gene TRBD2, 5 bases. Sequenced input: peripheral blood. The TCR sequence derives from a woman aged 25-40 years with COVID-19, enrolled during active disease. CDR3 bases: TGCGCCAGCAGCCGCGCACTAGATAACTACAATGAGCAGTTCTTC. Amino acid sequence: CASSRALDNYNEQFF.